These T cell receptor beta chains were read from a single sample in a study of early T cells in non-severe SARS-CoV-2 infection. TCRdb itself ran the 5' RACE reads through MiXCR, one entry per CDR3 protein. The sample lists 25,000 to 35,000 distinct CDR3 sequences, 5.7% occurring once. The specimen sequenced was whole blood. These receptors originate from an adult who was a healthcare worker with PCR-confirmed SARS-CoV-2 infection or an uninfected control (not recorded which). CDR3s include the opening cysteine and the closing phenylalanine or tryptophan. Each record gives: clone size, D gene, CDR3 length, V gene, J gene, CDR3 protein, CDR3 DNA. D genes are given only for firm matches. Where a row states a size, it is once, few, many or the class of an expanded clone; other rows omit it.

many,TRBD1,15,TRBV4-1,TRBJ1-1,CASSQDRGQVTEAFF,TGCGCCAGCAGCCAGGACAGGGGGCAGGTCACTGAAGCTTTCTTT
many,.,16,TRBV11-1,TRBJ2-2,CASSFRGGANTGELFF,TGTGCCAGCAGCTTTAGGGGGGGCGCGAACACCGGGGAGCTGTTTTTT
few,TRBD2,15,TRBV29-1,TRBJ2-3,CSVTGTSGDTDTQYF,TGCAGCGTGACCGGGACTAGCGGGGACACAGATACGCAGTATTTT
.,TRBD1,12,TRBV20-1,TRBJ2-5,CSASQGAGTQYF,TGCAGTGCTAGTCAGGGGGCTGGGACCCAGTACTTC
few,TRBD1,18,TRBV7-9,TRBJ2-6,CASSLGLLDRAGANVLTF,TGTGCCAGCAGCTTGGGGCTACTCGACAGGGCAGGGGCCAACGTCCTGACTTTC
few,.,13,TRBV3-1,TRBJ2-1,CASSQGSSQWRFF,TGTGCCAGCAGCCAAGGTTCCAGTCAGTGGCGGTTCTTC
many,.,12,TRBV7-9,TRBJ1-6,CASSWTESTLHF,TGTGCCAGCAGTTGGACAGAATCCACCCTCCACTTT
.,TRBD2,17,TRBV12-3/TRBV12-4,TRBJ2-1,CASSLLGTSGGAHEQFF,TGTGCCAGCAGTCTTCTCGGGACTAGCGGGGGGGCGCATGAGCAGTTCTTC
many,TRBD2,16,TRBV20-1,TRBJ2-3,CSAHGLAGGRADTQYF,TGCAGTGCCCATGGACTAGCGGGGGGGCGTGCAGATACGCAGTATTTT
.,.,15,TRBV10-3,TRBJ2-3,CAISESQESTDTQYF,TGTGCCATCAGTGAGTCCCAGGAGAGCACAGATACGCAGTATTTT
many,.,15,TRBV29-1,TRBJ1-1,CSVEPTGPLNTEAFF,TGCAGCGTTGAACCCACCGGGCCGCTGAACACTGAAGCTTTCTTT
.,.,14,TRBV6-2/TRBV6-3,TRBJ1-5,CASGTGGRGQPQHF,TGTGCCAGCGGTACCGGGGGGCGAGGGCAGCCCCAGCATTTT
many,TRBD1,17,TRBV24-1,TRBJ2-3,CATSAFPGQASTDTQYF,TGTGCCACCAGTGCCTTCCCGGGACAGGCAAGCACAGATACGCAGTATTTT
many,.,12,TRBV30,TRBJ1-5,CAWGRSNQPQHF,TGTGCCTGGGGAAGGAGCAATCAGCCCCAGCATTTT
.,TRBD2,18,TRBV12-5,TRBJ2-1,CASGLGLAGSSSYNEQFF,TGTGCTAGTGGTTTGGGTCTAGCGGGGTCCAGCTCCTACAATGAGCAGTTCTTC
.,.,12,TRBV10-1,TRBJ2-3,CASSHSPDTQYF,TGCGCCAGCAGCCACAGTCCAGATACGCAGTATTTT
few,TRBD2,15,TRBV28,TRBJ2-3,CASSLSGTSTDTQYF,TGTGCCAGCAGTTTAAGCGGGACTAGCACAGATACGCAGTATTTT
many,TRBD1,12,TRBV29-1,TRBJ1-2,CSVRDRAHGYTF,TGCAGCGTCCGGGACAGGGCACATGGCTACACCTTC
many,TRBD1,17,TRBV2,TRBJ1-1,CASSAKREGAMNTEAFF,TGTGCCAGCAGTGCTAAGAGGGAGGGGGCAATGAACACTGAAGCTTTCTTT
many,.,13,TRBV28,TRBJ1-6,CATPPANNSPLHF,TGTGCCACCCCGCCGGCAAATAATTCACCCCTCCACTTT
many,.,14,TRBV9,TRBJ2-5,CASSVGGPQGTQYF,TGTGCCAGCAGCGTAGGAGGGCCCCAGGGGACCCAGTACTTC
many,.,13,TRBV20-1,TRBJ2-5,CSAPDWTEETQYF,TGCAGTGCTCCTGACTGGACCGAGGAGACCCAGTACTTC
many,.,17,TRBV20-1,TRBJ1-3,CSARGGRKGVGGNTIYF,TGCAGTGCTAGAGGGGGAAGGAAGGGAGTTGGTGGAAACACCATATATTTT
.,.,16,TRBV7-9,TRBJ2-3,CASSLESGVNTDTQYF,TGTGCCAGCAGCTTAGAGTCAGGGGTCAACACAGATACGCAGTATTTT
few,TRBD1,15,TRBV28,TRBJ2-7,CASSFPGDRGYEQYF,TGTGCCAGCAGTTTCCCTGGGGACAGGGGCTACGAGCAGTACTTC
.,.,13,TRBV28,TRBJ1-3,CASSYSSGNTIYF,TGTGCCAGCAGTTACAGCTCTGGAAACACCATATATTTT
few,TRBD2,15,TRBV4-2,TRBJ2-3,CASSQERGGLDTQYF,TGTGCCAGCAGCCAGGAGCGGGGGGGCCTGGATACGCAGTATTTT
few,.,13,TRBV7-2,TRBJ1-1,CASSPSPNTEAFF,TGTGCCAGCAGCCCGAGCCCGAACACTGAAGCTTTCTTT
many,.,12,TRBV20-1,TRBJ2-5,CSARVGRETQYF,TGCAGTGCTAGAGTGGGTAGGGAGACCCAGTACTTC